This T cell receptor (beta chain) was captured by sequencing in a study of cytotoxic CD8 clonotypes in ibrutinib-treated CLL. Study findings and constraints: Elevated clonality accompanied ibrutinib response, with a return toward baseline values at progression. On treatment, the uncommon public clonotypes contracted or remained stable. Measured clonality at baseline was greater than in age-matched healthy donors and tracked with circulating CD8+ T-cell counts.

Only in-frame clones appear in the TCRdb table, and some are missing; sequencing was by immunoSEQ multiplex PCR. Among about 97,000 clones listed, approximately 77% were seen once. This clone occurred a few times. Antigen: not known. Trimming took 6 bases from V and 2 from J; bases not matched to a gene: 12. Germline V gene sequence: CDR1 MRHNA, CDR2 SNTAGT. The CDR3 has 17 amino acids. Specimen: PBMCs, collected after 24 months of ibrutinib treatment. V gene TRBV6-4 combines with J gene TRBJ2-1, with 8 bases lining up with TRBD1. The sequence was collected from a human donor with chronic lymphocytic leukemia. CDR3 DNA: TGTGCCAGCAGCCCCCGAGGCGGACAGGGCACCTACAATGAGCAGTTCTTC. It translates to CASSPRGGQGTYNEQFF.